This entry features one T cell receptor beta chain sequence. The data belong to a study of blood T cell repertoires in COVID-19. Study in general: T cells, B-cell-depleted T cells, or PBMCs supplied cDNA or gDNA.

The method was immunoSEQ multiplex PCR; TCRdb's version includes in-frame clones alone and lacks a portion of them. The data contain 200,000 to 250,000 clones, about 92% of them singletons. The CDR3 consists of 16 residues. Germline lookup yields CDR1 SGHVS and CDR2 FQNEAQ. The J segment lost 2 bases and the V segment lost 8 bases, leaving 7 bases of the junction unmatched. V gene TRBV7-8 combines with J gene TRBJ2-2; 11 bases are a match to TRBD2. Input material: peripheral blood. This clonotype was obtained from a man aged 30 to 45 with acute or convalescent COVID-19. In DNA form, the CDR3 reads TGTGCCAGCTTAACTAGCGGGGGCCTCAACACCGGGGAGCTGTTTTTT. Encoded protein: CASLTSGGLNTGELFF.